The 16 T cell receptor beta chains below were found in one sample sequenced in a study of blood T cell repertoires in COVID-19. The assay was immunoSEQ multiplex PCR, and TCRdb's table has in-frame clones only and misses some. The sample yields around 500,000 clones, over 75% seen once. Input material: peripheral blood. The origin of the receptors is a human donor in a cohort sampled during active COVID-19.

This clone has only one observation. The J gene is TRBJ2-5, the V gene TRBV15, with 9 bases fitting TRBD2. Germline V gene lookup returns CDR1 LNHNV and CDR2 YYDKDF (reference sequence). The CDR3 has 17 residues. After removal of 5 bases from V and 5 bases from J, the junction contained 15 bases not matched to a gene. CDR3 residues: CATSGAVYSGSKETQYF. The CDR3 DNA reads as TGTGCCACCAGCGGAGCGGTTTATAGCGGGAGCAAGGAGACCCAGTACTTC.

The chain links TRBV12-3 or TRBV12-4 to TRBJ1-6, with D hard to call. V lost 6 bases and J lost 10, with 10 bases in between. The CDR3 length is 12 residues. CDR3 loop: CASRAEYSPLHF. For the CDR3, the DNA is TGTGCCAGCAGGGCGGAGTACTCACCCCTCCACTTT.

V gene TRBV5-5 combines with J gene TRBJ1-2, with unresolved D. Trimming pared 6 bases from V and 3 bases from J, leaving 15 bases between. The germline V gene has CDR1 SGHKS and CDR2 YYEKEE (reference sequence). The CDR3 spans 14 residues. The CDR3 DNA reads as TGTGCCAGCACCTTAGACCCCGGGGACTATGGCTACACCTTC. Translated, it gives CASTLDPGDYGYTF.

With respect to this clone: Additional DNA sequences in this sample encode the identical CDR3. CDR3 nucleotides: TGCGCCAGCAGCTTGGGGCCGGGACAGGGTAATGAAAAACTGTTTTTT. Residues: CASSLGPGQGNEKLFF. The chain combines TRBV5-1 with TRBJ1-4; the match to TRBD1 covers 9 bases. With 0 bases clipped from V and 4 bases from J, the junction kept 4 bases outside the gene matches. The CDR3 has 16 amino acids. From germline, CDR1 is SGHRS and CDR2 YFSETQ.

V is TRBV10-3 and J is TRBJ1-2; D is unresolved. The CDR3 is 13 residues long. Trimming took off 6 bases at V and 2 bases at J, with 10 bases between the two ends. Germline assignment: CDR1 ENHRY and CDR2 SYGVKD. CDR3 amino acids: CAISRTENYGYTF. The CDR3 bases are TGTGCCATCAGCAGGACTGAGAACTATGGCTACACCTTC.

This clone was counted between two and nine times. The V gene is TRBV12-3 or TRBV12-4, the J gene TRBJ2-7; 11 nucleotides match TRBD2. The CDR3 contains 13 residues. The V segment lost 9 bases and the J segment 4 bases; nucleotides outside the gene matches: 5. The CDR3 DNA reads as TGTGCCAGTCGACTAGCGGGAAGGTACGAGCAGTACTTC. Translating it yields CASRLAGRYEQYF.

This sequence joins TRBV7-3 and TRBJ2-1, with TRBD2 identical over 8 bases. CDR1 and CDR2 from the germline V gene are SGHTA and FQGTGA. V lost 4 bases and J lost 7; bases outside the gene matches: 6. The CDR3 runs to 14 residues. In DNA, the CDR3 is TGTGCCAGCAGCTCCCGGACTAGCCAGAATGAGCAGTTCTTC. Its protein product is CASSSRTSQNEQFF.

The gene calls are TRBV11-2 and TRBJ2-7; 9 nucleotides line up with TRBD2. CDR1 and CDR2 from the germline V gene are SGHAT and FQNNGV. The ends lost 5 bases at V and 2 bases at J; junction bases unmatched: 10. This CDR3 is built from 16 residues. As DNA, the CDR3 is TGTGCCAGCAGCCCTCTTCGCCGGACTAGCGCCTACGAGCAGTACTTC. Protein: CASSPLRRTSAYEQYF.

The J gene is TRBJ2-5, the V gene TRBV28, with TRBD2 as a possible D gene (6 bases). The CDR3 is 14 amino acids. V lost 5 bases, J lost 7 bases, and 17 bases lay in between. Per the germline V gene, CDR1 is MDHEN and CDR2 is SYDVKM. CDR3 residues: CASSRDLWGGTQYF. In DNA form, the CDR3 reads TGTGCCAGCAGTCGGGATTTATGGGGAGGGACCCAGTACTTC.

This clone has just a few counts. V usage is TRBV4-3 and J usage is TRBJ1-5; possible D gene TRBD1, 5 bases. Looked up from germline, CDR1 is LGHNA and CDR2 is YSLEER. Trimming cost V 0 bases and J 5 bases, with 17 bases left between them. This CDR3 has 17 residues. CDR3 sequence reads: CASSQDLVSGFHQPQHF. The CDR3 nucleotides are TGCGCCAGCAGCCAAGATCTGGTGTCAGGGTTTCATCAGCCCCAGCATTTT.

CDR3 coding DNA: TGTGCCAGCAGTTTAGCGGGAGGCATCCCCGAGCAGTTCTTC. Its translation is CASSLAGGIPEQFF. The V call is TRBV6-2 or TRBV6-3, the J call TRBJ2-1, with TRBD2 matching over 10 bases. J was trimmed by 10 bases and V by 4 bases; bases with no gene match: 7. The CDR3 is 14 amino acids. The germline CDR1 and CDR2 sequences are MNHEY and SVGEGT.

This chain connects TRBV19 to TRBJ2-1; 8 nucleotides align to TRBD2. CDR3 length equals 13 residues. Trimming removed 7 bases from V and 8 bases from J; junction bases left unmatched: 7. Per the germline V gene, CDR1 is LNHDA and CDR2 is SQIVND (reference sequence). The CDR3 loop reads CASKKRERDEQFF. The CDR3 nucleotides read TGTGCCAGTAAAAAGCGGGAGAGGGATGAGCAGTTCTTC.

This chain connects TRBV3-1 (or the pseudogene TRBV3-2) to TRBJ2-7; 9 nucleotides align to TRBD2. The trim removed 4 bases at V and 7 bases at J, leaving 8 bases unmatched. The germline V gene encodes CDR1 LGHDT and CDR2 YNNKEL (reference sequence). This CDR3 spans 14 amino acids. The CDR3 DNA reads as TGTGCCAGCAGCCTTCTAGCGGGGAGTCCTGAGCAGTACTTC. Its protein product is CASSLLAGSPEQYF.

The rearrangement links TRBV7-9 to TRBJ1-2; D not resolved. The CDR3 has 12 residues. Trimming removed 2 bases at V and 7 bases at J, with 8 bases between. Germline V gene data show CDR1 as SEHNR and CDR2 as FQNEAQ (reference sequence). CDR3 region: CASSLMPTGYTF. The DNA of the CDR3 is TGTGCCAGCAGCTTAATGCCTACTGGCTACACCTTC. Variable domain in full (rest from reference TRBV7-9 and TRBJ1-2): DTGVSQNPRHKITKRGQNVTFRCDPISEHNRLYWYRQTLGQGPEFLTYFQNEAQLEKSRLLSDRFSAERPKGSFSTLEIQRTEQGDSAMYLCASSLMPTGYTFGSGTRLTVV.

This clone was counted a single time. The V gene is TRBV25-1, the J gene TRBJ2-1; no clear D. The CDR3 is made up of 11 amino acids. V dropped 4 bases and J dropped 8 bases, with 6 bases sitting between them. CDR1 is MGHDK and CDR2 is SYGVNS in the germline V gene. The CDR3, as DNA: TGTGCCAGCAGTGTCCTCCATGAGCAGTTCTTC. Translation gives CASSVLHEQFF.

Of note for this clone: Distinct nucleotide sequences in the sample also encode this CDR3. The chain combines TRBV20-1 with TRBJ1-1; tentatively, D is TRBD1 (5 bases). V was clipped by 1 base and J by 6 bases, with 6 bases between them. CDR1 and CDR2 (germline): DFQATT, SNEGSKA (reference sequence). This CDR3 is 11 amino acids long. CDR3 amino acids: CSARGGAEAFF. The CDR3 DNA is TGCAGTGCTAGAGGGGGGGCTGAAGCTTTCTTT.